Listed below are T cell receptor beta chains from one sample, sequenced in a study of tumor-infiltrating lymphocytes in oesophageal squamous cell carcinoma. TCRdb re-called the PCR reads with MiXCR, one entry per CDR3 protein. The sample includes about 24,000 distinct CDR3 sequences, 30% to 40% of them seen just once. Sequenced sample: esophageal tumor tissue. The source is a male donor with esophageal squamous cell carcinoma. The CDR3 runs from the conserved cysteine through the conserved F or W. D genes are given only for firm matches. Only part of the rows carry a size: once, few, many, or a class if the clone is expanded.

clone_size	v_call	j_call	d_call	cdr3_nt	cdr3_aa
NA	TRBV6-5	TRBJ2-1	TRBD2	TGTGCCAGCACCTCGAGCGGGAGTGGCAATGAGCAGTTCTTC	CASTSSGSGNEQFF
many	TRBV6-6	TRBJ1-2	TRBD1	TGTGCCAGCAGTTACTCGAGGGACAGCTTCTATGGCTACACCTTC	CASSYSRDSFYGYTF
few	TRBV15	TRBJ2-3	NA	TGTGCCACCAGCAGAGCGGGCACAGATACGCAGTATTTT	CATSRAGTDTQYF
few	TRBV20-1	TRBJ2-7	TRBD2	TGCAGTGCTGGACTAGCGGGAGGATTCTACGAGCAGTACTTC	CSAGLAGGFYEQYF
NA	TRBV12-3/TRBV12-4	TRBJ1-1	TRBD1	TGTGCCAGCAGTCCGGGGACAGGGGACGACACTGAAGCTTTCTTT	CASSPGTGDDTEAFF
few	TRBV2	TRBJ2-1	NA	TGTGCCAGCAGCGGGACCAACAATGAGCAGTTCTTC	CASSGTNNEQFF
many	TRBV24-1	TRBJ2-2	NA	TGTGCCACCAGTGATTTTTACACCGGGGAGCTGTTTTTT	CATSDFYTGELFF
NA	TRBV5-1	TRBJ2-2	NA	TGCGCCAGCAGCTTGGATCGCTTCGGGGAGCTGTTTTTT	CASSLDRFGELFF
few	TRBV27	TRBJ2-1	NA	TGTGCCAGCGTTTCCTACAATGAGCAGTTCTTC	CASVSYNEQFF
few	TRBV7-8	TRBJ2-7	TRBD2	TGTGCCAGCAGCGGGAGCGGGGGCGAGCAGTACTTC	CASSGSGGEQYF
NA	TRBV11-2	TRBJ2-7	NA	TGTGCCAGCAGAACGGTCTCCTACGAGCAGTACTTC	CASRTVSYEQYF
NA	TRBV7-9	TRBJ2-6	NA	TGTGCCAGCAGCTTTCTGGGGGCCAACGTCCTGACTTTC	CASSFLGANVLTF
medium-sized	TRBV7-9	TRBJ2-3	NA	TGTGCCAGCAGCACTAGGGGGGGAGGGGATACGCAGTATTTT	CASSTRGGGDTQYF
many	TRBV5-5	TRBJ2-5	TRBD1	TGTGCCAGCAGCTTGTCCCCCGGGACAGCAAAAGAGACCCAGTACTTC	CASSLSPGTAKETQYF
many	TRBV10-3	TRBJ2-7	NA	TGTGCCATCAGCCTTTTCTCCTACGAGCAGTACTTC	CAISLFSYEQYF
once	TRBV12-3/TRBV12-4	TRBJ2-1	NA	TGTGCCAGCAGTTTGGGCCTACTAGGTAATGAGCAGTTCTTC	CASSLGLLGNEQFF
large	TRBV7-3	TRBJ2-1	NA	TGTGCCAGCAGCTTAGGCAATGAGCAGTTCTTC	CASSLGNEQFF
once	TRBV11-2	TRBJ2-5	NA	TGTGCCAGCAGCTCACAGTGGGAGACCCAGTACTTC	CASSSQWETQYF
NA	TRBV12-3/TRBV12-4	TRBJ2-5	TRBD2	TGTGCCAGCAGTTTCAGCGGGGGCCCCCAAGAGACCCAGTACTTC	CASSFSGGPQETQYF
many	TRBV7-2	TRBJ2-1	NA	TGTGCCAGCAGCTTAGAGAACACAGTAAGGTACAATGAGCAGTTCTTC	CASSLENTVRYNEQFF